This T cell receptor beta chain was recovered during a study of T cells after yellow fever vaccination (dated by TCRdb to the late 2010s). For the wider study: The SMART-Seq v4 Ultra Low Input RNA kit was used to prepare libraries from fractions with low cell numbers. Blood was drawn at multiple timepoints before and after primary and secondary immunization, with bulk PBMC replicates and cell subsets isolated. To track T-cell clones before and after primary and booster YFV17D yellow fever vaccination, bulk TCR alpha and beta repertoires were sequenced longitudinally. Two healthy male donors made up the cohort, one aged 18 to 30 years and the other aged 30 to 40 years. Results the study describes overall, beyond this receptor: Most clones expanded after primary vaccination were re-detected after the booster (96% of CD4 and around 88% of CD8), suggesting broad memory maintenance. A small fraction of clonotypes showed up in both the CD4 and CD8 compartments, probably as a result of convergent recombination. FACS-sorted repertoires could contain abundant contaminating clonotypes from the bulk population, so computational filtering was required. The secondary T-cell response was weaker than the primary response but faster, peaking on day 5 instead of day 15. Because the study included only two donors, the extent to which the findings can be generalized is limited.

V is shortened by 5 bases, J by 5 bases, and the region joining them spans 6 bases. The germline V gene (reference sequence) gives CDR1 as LNHNV and CDR2 as YYDKDF. The CDR3, cysteine through phenylalanine, is 12 amino acids long. Kept here is only the CDR3 DNA, which spans 36 bases and is read in frame from base 1. Many counts were recorded for this clonotype. No antigen is known for it. Base qualities are missing; no much larger clone stands one base away. Reads for this sample came from an Illumina NovaSeq 6000. TCR cDNA was synthesized by 5'RACE template switching, through which a universal primer site and unique molecular identifiers were introduced. Priming of cDNA synthesis was performed from both the TCR alpha and TCR beta constant segments. Two PCR steps were used to amplify libraries, with sample barcodes and sequencing adapters being added in the second step. Libraries were sequenced on Illumina HiSeq 2500 (2x100 bp) or NovaSeq (2x150 bp). The paper's processing steps were these. MIGEC handled demultiplexing of reads and collapsing into UMI consensus sequences, while MiXCR performed V(D)J alignment. Using edgeR on replicate PBMC samples, clonotypes were called vaccine-responding if FDR was below 0.01 and the log2 fold change was above 5 up to day 15. CD4 or CD8 identity was assigned to each bulk clonotype according to whether the clonotype was present at higher abundance in the sequenced CD4 repertoire or the sequenced CD8 repertoire. TCRdb applied fastp at Q25 and MiXCR to the public reads, then kept only in-frame beta chains. Rows with one shared CDR3 protein collapse into an entry with the most common genes and DNA. It is TCRdb's table, rather than the study itself, that gives the V and J calls and clone size. This sample is represented by more than 300,000 distinct CDR3 sequences; around 4.5% of them were singletons. Together, the top ten hold roughly a fifth of the sample.

What the treatment or condition label conveys for this sample: live attenuated yellow fever vaccine strain. Two biological replicates of bulk PBMCs were collected at each blood-draw timepoint. A standard Ficoll-Paque protocol was used to isolate PBMCs from peripheral blood. TriZol was used to extract RNA from bulk PBMCs, CD4 and CD8 fractions, and dextramer-positive and dextramer-negative fractions. The chain is made from TRBV15 and TRBJ1-4; the D gene cannot be named for sure. The sample in question was PBMCs, obtained 15 days after the yellow fever booster vaccination. The sequence derives from a young man who received the YFV17D yellow fever vaccine. The DNA sequence is given as TGTGCCACCAGCTGGCAGAATGAAAAACTGTTTTTT. It translates to CATSWQNEKLFF. With the rest looked up from the reference TRBV15 and TRBJ1-4 genes rather than sequenced, the full variable domain is DAMVIQNPRYQVTQFGKPVTLSCSQTLNHNVMYWYQQKSSQAPKLLFHYYDKDFNNEADTPDNFQSRRPNTSFCFLDIRSPGLGDTAMYLCATSWQNEKLFFGSGTQLSVL.